This TCR beta chain is from a study of identical twins' blood T cells. The CDR3 sequence is 14 residues long. Trimming left V 8 bases short and J 2 bases short, with 13 bases between. TCRdb reanalysed the 5' RACE reads using MiXCR and keeps one entry per CDR3 protein. This table has hundreds of thousands of distinct CDR3 sequences, over 25% appearing once. This clonotype turned up a few times. The clonotype was recovered from a woman between 18 and 55 years old in good health. Sequenced: PBMCs. The chain has TRBV12-3 or TRBV12-4 and TRBJ1-5; D is perhaps TRBD1 (5 bases). The CDR3 DNA reads TGTGCCAGCTTGGGGCGGGGACGCAATCAGCCCCAGCATTTT. This encodes CASLGRGRNQPQHF.